Listed below are T cell receptor beta chains from one sample, sequenced in a study of human T cells and chemical hapten exposure. TCRdb passed the RACE reads through MiXCR, listing each CDR3 protein once. This table holds 250,000 or so distinct CDR3 sequences, about 9% found once. Sequencing was performed on whole blood, taken in connection with sensitization to the hapten diphenylcyclopropenone (DPC). Receptors were obtained from a woman in her forties with alopecia areata. Some clones in this sample may be carry-over from other donors' samples. CDR3s include the opening cysteine and the closing phenylalanine or tryptophan. The D gene is left open where the match is weak. The size entry is marked missing in some rows and otherwise reads once, few, many or a size class.

J gene,D gene,clone size,V gene,CDR3 protein,CDR3 DNA
TRBJ1-6,.,.,TRBV4-1,CASSQFGIVDNNSPLHF,TGCGCCAGCAGCCAATTTGGGATAGTAGACAACAATTCACCCCTCCACTTT
TRBJ2-3,.,many,TRBV29-1,CSVDWANSGTQYF,TGCAGCGTTGATTGGGCTAACTCGGGTACGCAGTATTTT
TRBJ1-1,.,few,TRBV2,CASSPRAPLNTEAFF,TGTGCCAGCAGTCCGAGGGCCCCCCTGAACACTGAAGCTTTCTTT
TRBJ1-5,.,.,TRBV27,CASSLFPTGNQPQHF,TGTGCCAGCAGTTTATTCCCGACAGGAAACCAGCCCCAGCATTTT
TRBJ2-5,.,few,TRBV2,CASTTRETQYF,TGTGCCAGCACGACCAGAGAGACCCAGTACTTC
TRBJ2-1,TRBD2,many,TRBV4-1,CASSPGTSGIEQFF,TGCGCCAGCAGCCCCGGGACTAGCGGGATTGAGCAGTTCTTC
TRBJ1-6,.,few,TRBV11-2,CASSLVKGSYNSPLHF,TGTGCCAGCAGCTTAGTGAAGGGCTCCTATAATTCACCCCTCCACTTT
TRBJ2-5,.,many,TRBV6-5,CASSYSPGETQYF,TGTGCCAGCAGTTACTCCCCGGGGGAGACCCAGTACTTC
TRBJ2-1,.,many,TRBV6-4,CASSDSPRGSYNEQFF,TGTGCCAGCAGTGACTCGCCCCGGGGGTCCTACAATGAGCAGTTCTTC
TRBJ1-4,TRBD1,.,TRBV24-1,CATSNSQTGPNEKLFF,TGTGCCACCAGCAATAGCCAGACAGGGCCGAATGAAAAACTGTTTTTT
TRBJ2-3,TRBD1,.,TRBV6-5,CASSRGGTNTQYF,TGTGCCAGCAGTAGAGGGGGCACGAATACGCAGTATTTT